The 13 T cell receptor beta chains below all came from one sample that was sequenced in a study of beta chain features in type 1 diabetes. These TCRs are of unknown antigen specificity. Findings and caveats of the study: TCRB CDR3s from Type 1 diabetes patients were moderately but significantly shorter in all four CD4+ subsets.

Investigators reverse transcribed all isolated RNA, so they sequenced expressed TCRB transcripts. Libraries were prepared by immunoSEQ multiplex PCR; TCRdb keeps only in-frame clonotypes and omits some of them. The sample records 400,000 or so clones, around 9.6% being singletons. Specimen: central memory CD4+ T cells from blood. The receptors were sampled from a man between 25 and 39 years old with type 1 diabetes.

The count of this clone is one. This chain links TRBV5-5 with TRBJ2-7; D possibly corresponds to TRBD1 (6 bases). V lost 4 bases, J lost 4 bases, and 18 bases lay in between. Per the germline V gene, CDR1 is SGHKS and CDR2 is YYEKEE (reference sequence). CDR3 length equals 15 residues. CDR3 region: CASSAPPGHNYEQYF. In DNA form, the CDR3 reads TGTGCCAGCAGCGCCCCCCCGGGACACAATTACGAGCAGTACTTC.

This clone was observed a few times. The rearrangement links TRBV7-9 to TRBJ2-1; 8 bases line up with TRBD2. Germline CDR1 is SEHNR and CDR2 is FQNEAQ (reference sequence). This CDR3 comprises 17 residues. The ends lost 2 bases at V and 7 bases at J; junction bases unmatched: 13. This CDR3 is CASSLKSRGLVTNEQFF. The CDR3 DNA sequence: TGTGCCAGCAGCTTAAAGTCTCGGGGACTAGTTACAAATGAGCAGTTCTTC. The full variable domain, completed using reference TRBV7-9 and TRBJ2-1, is DTGVSQNPRHKITKRGQNVTFRCDPISEHNRLYWYRQTLGQGPEFLTYFQNEAQLEKSRLLSDRFSAERPKGSFSTLEIQRTEQGDSAMYLCASSLKSRGLVTNEQFFGPGTRLTVL.

The chain is built from TRBV27 and TRBJ2-1; 8 bases align to TRBD2. This CDR3 is built from 16 residues. Germline CDR1 and CDR2: MNHEY and SMNVEV (reference sequence). With 5 bases clipped from V and 0 bases from J, the junction kept 6 bases outside the gene matches. The CDR3 DNA reads as TGTGCCAGCAGTATATTTGCGGGAGGCTCCTACAATGAGCAGTTCTTC. Its protein product is CASSIFAGGSYNEQFF.

This clone was recorded at least ten times. The chain couples TRBV5-5 to TRBJ2-1, with 13 bases matching TRBD2. Germline CDR1 reads SGHKS; CDR2 reads YYEKEE (reference sequence). The CDR3 runs 15 residues. J lost 6 bases, V lost 6 bases, and 6 bases had no gene match. The CDR3 sequence is CASTWTSGSPNEQFF. The DNA for the CDR3 is TGTGCCAGCACCTGGACTAGCGGGAGCCCCAATGAGCAGTTCTTC. Using reference TRBV5-5 and TRBJ2-1 for the parts outside the CDR3, the full variable domain is DAGVTQSPTHLIKTRGQQVTLRCSPISGHKSVSWYQQVLGQGPQFIFQYYEKEERGRGNFPDRFSARQFPNYSSELNVNALLLGDSALYLCASTWTSGSPNEQFFGPGTRLTVL.

This clone has only a few counts. The rearrangement links TRBV7-9 to TRBJ2-3, with TRBD2 as a possible D gene (6 bases). The CDR3 consists of 14 residues. CDR1 is SEHNR and CDR2 is FQNEAQ in the germline V gene (reference sequence). Trimming left V 0 bases short and J 5 bases short, with 9 bases between. In DNA form, the CDR3 reads TGTGCCAGCAGCTTAGCGGGAGGTGGAGATACGCAGTATTTT. Amino acid sequence: CASSLAGGGDTQYF.

The chain joins TRBV7-2 to TRBJ1-5; D gene unclear. V was clipped by 0 bases and J by 6 bases, with 9 bases between them. This CDR3 contains 14 residues. Germline values: CDR1 SGHTA, CDR2 FQGNSA. The CDR3 spells CASSLALGGQPQHF. The CDR3, as DNA: TGTGCCAGCAGCTTAGCGCTAGGAGGTCAGCCCCAGCATTTT.

The chain couples TRBV7-9 to TRBJ2-1, with TRBD1 identical over 11 bases. The CDR3 contains 18 residues. V shed 5 bases and J 8 bases; nucleotides not matched to a gene: 17. In germline, CDR1 is SEHNR, CDR2 FQNEAQ (reference sequence). CDR3: CASSPGRTGGYLEDEQFF. The CDR3 DNA sequence: TGTGCCAGCAGCCCAGGACGGACAGGGGGCTATTTGGAGGATGAGCAGTTCTTC.

CDR3: CASSFRDLPTYEQYF. The CDR3 region has the DNA TGTGCCAGCAGCTTCCGGGACTTACCTACCTACGAGCAGTACTTC. The chain links TRBV7-9 to TRBJ2-7, with a weak D call TRBD2 (6 bases). Germline CDR1 and CDR2: SEHNR and FQNEAQ (reference sequence). V lost 3 bases, J lost 2 bases, and 14 bases lay in between. The CDR3 has 15 amino acids.

The chain recombines TRBV6-1 with TRBJ2-7; 10 bases align to TRBD2. This CDR3 spans 15 amino acids. V shed 6 bases, J shed 5 bases, and the junction held 10 bases outside the gene matches. The germline V gene encodes CDR1 MNHNS and CDR2 SASEGT. The CDR3 reads CASRGWLAGEDEQYF. CDR3 nucleotides: TGTGCCAGCAGAGGGTGGCTAGCGGGAGAAGACGAGCAGTACTTC.

This clone has only a few counts. The chain links TRBV5-1 to TRBJ1-1; 8 nucleotides align to TRBD1. The CDR3 is made up of 14 amino acids. Germline trimming cut 2 bases from V and 10 bases from J; bases unmatched to any gene: 10. Germline assignment: CDR1 SGHRS and CDR2 YFSETQ. The CDR3 protein is CASSFGQGVQGAFF. CDR3 in DNA: TGCGCCAGCAGCTTCGGACAGGGCGTCCAAGGAGCTTTCTTT.

This clone was seen only a few times. The rearrangement links TRBV2 to TRBJ2-7; 9 bases are shared with TRBD2. CDR1 is SNHLY and CDR2 is FYNNEI in the germline V gene. With V trimmed by 6 bases and J by 6 bases, 12 bases remained unmatched. There are 15 residues in the CDR3. CDR3 in DNA: TGTGCCAGCAGAACTGATAGCGGGAGAGTCGGCGAGCAGTACTTC. This gives the protein CASRTDSGRVGEQYF.

This clone showed up many times. This chain connects TRBV10-3 to TRBJ1-5; no reliable D call. Per the germline V gene, CDR1 is ENHRY and CDR2 is SYGVKD. The CDR3 runs to 12 residues. V was cut by 6 bases and J by 4 bases, with 7 bases left in between. CDR3 sequence (DNA): TGTGCCATCAGGGAAGGTAATCAGCCCCAGCATTTT. The encoded protein is CAIREGNQPQHF.

In this sample, this clone turned up a few times. This chain connects TRBV9 to TRBJ1-5; no clear D gene. The V gene's germline CDR1 is SGDLS and CDR2 YYNGEE. This CDR3 is built from 14 residues. The ends were cut back, 0 bases at V and 3 bases at J, with 7 bases in the middle. The CDR3 sequence is CASSVEADNQPQHF. For the CDR3, the DNA is TGTGCCAGCAGCGTAGAGGCAGACAATCAGCCCCAGCATTTT. The full variable domain, its missing parts supplied by reference TRBV9 and TRBJ1-5, is DSGVTQTPKHLITATGQRVTLRCSPRSGDLSVYWYQQSLDQGLQFLIQYYNGEERAKGNILERFSAQQFPDLHSELNLSSLELGDSALYFCASSVEADNQPQHFGDGTRLSIL.